What follows are 9 T cell receptor beta chains derived from one specimen sequenced in a study of Ad26.COV2.S vaccination and SARS-CoV-2 variants. Assay used: immunoSEQ multiplex PCR; TCRdb lists only in-frame clones, some missing. This table holds 500,000 or so clones, approximately 92% found once. The treatment was: around 19 received Ad26.COV2.S at low or high dose, single or two shots; 5 received placebo; per-sample allocation not given. Sampling was performed 63 days after the first vaccine or placebo injection. The sequencing used peripheral blood, collected in a trial of Ad26.COV2.S vaccine versus placebo. The receptors were gathered from a person aged 18-65 years who received the Ad26.COV2.S COVID-19 vaccine or a placebo.

CDR3 sequence: CASSFLTGGIKTQYF. CDR3 coding DNA: TGTGCCAGCAGTTTTCTCACAGGGGGCATAAAGACCCAGTACTTC. J is TRBJ2-5 and V is TRBV28, with 9 bases fitting TRBD1. There are 15 residues in the CDR3. The junction had 8 bases not matched to a gene; V was cut back by 3 bases and J by 6 bases. CDR1 is MDHEN, CDR2 SYDVKM, per germline.

V and J are TRBV2 and TRBJ2-2, with D hard to call. The V end was cut by 6 bases, the J end by 3 bases, with 5 bases between. This CDR3 comprises 12 residues. Germline V CDR1 and CDR2: SNHLY, FYNNEI. DNA for the CDR3: TGTGCCAGCAGAGGGTACACCGGGGAGCTGTTTTTT. Translated: CASRGYTGELFF.

V usage is TRBV24-1 and J usage is TRBJ1-1; the D is unclear. With 3 bases removed from V and 2 bases from J, the gap between germline ends came to 12 bases. This CDR3 has 15 residues. Per germline, CDR1 KGHDR and CDR2 SFDVKD. The CDR3 DNA reads as TGTGCCACCAGTGATCCCACCGACACAAACACTGAAGCTTTCTTT. Protein product: CATSDPTDTNTEAFF.

The chain has TRBV2 and TRBJ1-2, with D unclear. V was pared by 10 bases and J by 8 bases, with 20 bases between. The CDR3 has 13 amino acids. Looked up from germline, CDR1 is SNHLY and CDR2 is FYNNEI. CDR3 sequence reads: CATYRDNFMGYTF. DNA for the CDR3: TGTGCCACCTACCGGGATAACTTCATGGGCTACACCTTC.

V is TRBV5-1 and J is TRBJ2-5; D is possibly TRBD2 (7 bases). This CDR3 spans 14 amino acids. Per the germline V gene, CDR1 is SGHRS and CDR2 is YFSETQ. The V and J ends lost 6 bases and 5 bases respectively, with 17 bases between them. CDR3 DNA sequence: TGCGCCAGCATGGAGGGAGGGGGTCGGGAGACCCAGTACTTC. It is translated as CASMEGGGRETQYF. The full variable domain, rest sourced from reference TRBV5-1 and TRBJ2-5, is KAGVTQTPRYLIKTRGQQVTLSCSPISGHRSVSWYQQTPGQGLQFLFEYFSETQRNKGNFPGRFSGRQFSNSRSEMNVSTLELGDSALYLCASMEGGGRETQYFGPGTRLLVL.

The rearrangement uses TRBV4-3 and TRBJ1-2; TRBD1 is a possible D gene (6 bases). The CDR3 consists of 15 residues. Germline V gene lookup returns CDR1 LGHNA and CDR2 YSLEER. V was trimmed by 5 bases and J by 8 bases, leaving 21 bases between them. The CDR3 DNA reads TGCGCCAGCAGCTACTTACAACAGGGAATACGGGGCTACACCTTC. This encodes CASSYLQQGIRGYTF.

The rearrangement joins TRBV28 to TRBJ2-7; either TRBD1 or TRBD2 may fit D (5 bases each). Germline loops: CDR1 MDHEN, CDR2 SYDVKM. CDR3 size: 16 residues. Trimming stripped 3 bases from V and 2 bases from J, with 17 bases between. The CDR3 DNA sequence: TGTGCCAGCAGTTTGTCAGGGACGGCAATTCCCTACGAGCAGTACTTC. Its protein product is CASSLSGTAIPYEQYF.

The chain employs TRBV12-2 and TRBJ2-5. TRBV12-2 is a pseudogene locus. The CDR3 sequence is 14 residues long. The CDR3 sequence: CASRGMPRQETQYF. CDR3 coding DNA: TGTGCAAGTCGCGGGATGCCCCGCCAAGAGACCCAGTACTTC.

This rearrangement joins TRBV6-5 to TRBJ1-1; D not certain. This CDR3 spans 13 amino acids. In germline, CDR1 is MNHEY, CDR2 SVGAGI. V was shortened by 4 bases and J by 3 bases, with 9 bases between the two germline ends. CDR3 sequence: CASSFKTDTEAFF. For the CDR3, the DNA is TGTGCCAGCAGTTTTAAAACAGACACTGAAGCTTTCTTT.